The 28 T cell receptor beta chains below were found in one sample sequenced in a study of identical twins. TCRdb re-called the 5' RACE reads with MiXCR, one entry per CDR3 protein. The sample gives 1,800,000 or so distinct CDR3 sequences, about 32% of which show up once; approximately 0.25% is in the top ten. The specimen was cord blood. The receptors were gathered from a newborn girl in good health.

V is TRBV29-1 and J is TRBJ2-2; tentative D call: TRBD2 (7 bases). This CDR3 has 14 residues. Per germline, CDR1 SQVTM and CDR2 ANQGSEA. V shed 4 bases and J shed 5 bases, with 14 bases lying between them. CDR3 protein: CSVGREGDTGELFF. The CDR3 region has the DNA TGCAGCGTTGGCAGGGAGGGGGATACCGGGGAGCTGTTTTTT.

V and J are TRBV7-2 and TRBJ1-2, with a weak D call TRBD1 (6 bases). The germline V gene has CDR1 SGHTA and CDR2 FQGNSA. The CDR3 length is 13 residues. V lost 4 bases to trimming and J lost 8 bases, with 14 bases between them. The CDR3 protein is CASSSYREGGYTF. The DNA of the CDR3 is TGTGCCAGCAGCTCCTACAGGGAGGGGGGCTACACCTTC.

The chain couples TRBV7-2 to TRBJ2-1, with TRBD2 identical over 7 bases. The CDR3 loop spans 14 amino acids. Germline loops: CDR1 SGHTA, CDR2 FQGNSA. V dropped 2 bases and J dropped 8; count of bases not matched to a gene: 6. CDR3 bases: TGTGCCAGCAGCTTAAGACTAGCTATCGATGAGCAGTTCTTC. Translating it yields CASSLRLAIDEQFF.

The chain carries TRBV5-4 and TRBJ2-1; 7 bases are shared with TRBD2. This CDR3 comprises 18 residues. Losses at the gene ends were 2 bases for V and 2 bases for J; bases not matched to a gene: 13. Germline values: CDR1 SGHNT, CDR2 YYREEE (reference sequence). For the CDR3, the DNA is TGTGCCAGCAGCTTACAAGGGCCCCCCGGGACTACCTACAATGAGCAGTTCTTC. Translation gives CASSLQGPPGTTYNEQFF.

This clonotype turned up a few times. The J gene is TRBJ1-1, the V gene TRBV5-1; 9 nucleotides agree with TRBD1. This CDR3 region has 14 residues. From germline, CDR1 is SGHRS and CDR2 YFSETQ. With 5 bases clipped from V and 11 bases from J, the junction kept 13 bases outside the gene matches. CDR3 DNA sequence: TGCGCCAGCAGTCCGGGACAGGGACAAGGTGAGGCTTTCTTT. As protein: CASSPGQGQGEAFF. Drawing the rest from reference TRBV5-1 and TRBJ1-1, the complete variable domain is KAGVTQTPRYLIKTRGQQVTLSCSPISGHRSVSWYQQTPGQGLQFLFEYFSETQRNKGNFPGRFSGRQFSNSRSEMNVSTLELGDSALYLCASSPGQGQGEAFFGQGTRLTVV.

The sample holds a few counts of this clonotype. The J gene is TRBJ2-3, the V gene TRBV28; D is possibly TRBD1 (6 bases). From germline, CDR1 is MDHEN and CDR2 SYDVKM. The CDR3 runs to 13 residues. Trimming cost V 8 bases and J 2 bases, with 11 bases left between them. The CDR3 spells CASGRGVTDTQYF. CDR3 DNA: TGTGCCAGCGGCAGGGGAGTCACAGATACGCAGTATTTT.

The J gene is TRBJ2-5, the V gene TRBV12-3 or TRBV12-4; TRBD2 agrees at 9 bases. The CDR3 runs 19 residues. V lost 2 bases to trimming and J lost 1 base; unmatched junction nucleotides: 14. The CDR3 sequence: CASSLLGLAGPRSQETQYF. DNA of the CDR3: TGTGCCAGCAGTTTACTTGGGCTAGCGGGGCCTCGGAGCCAAGAGACCCAGTACTTC.

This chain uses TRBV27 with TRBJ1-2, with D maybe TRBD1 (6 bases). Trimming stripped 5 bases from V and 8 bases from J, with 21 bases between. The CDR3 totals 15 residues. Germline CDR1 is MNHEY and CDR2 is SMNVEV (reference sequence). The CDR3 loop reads CASSTASRGSRGYTF. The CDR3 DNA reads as TGTGCCAGCAGTACCGCGAGCAGGGGATCAAGGGGCTACACCTTC.

CDR3 in DNA: TGTGCCAGCAGTTTAACAAGCAGGGTCACTAATGAAAAACTGTTTTTT. It encodes CASSLTSRVTNEKLFF. This chain connects TRBV12-3 or TRBV12-4 to TRBJ1-4; the D gene is possibly TRBD1 (5 bases). CDR3 length: 16 residues. Trimming stripped 2 bases from V and 2 bases from J, with 12 bases between.

CDR3 sequence reads: CASSSAHRGNQPQHF. Written as DNA, the CDR3 is TGTGCCAGCAGTTCTGCCCACAGGGGAAATCAGCCCCAGCATTTT. The J gene is TRBJ1-5, the V gene TRBV7-9; 7 positions agree with TRBD1. V trimming: 6 bases; J trimming: 4 bases; junction bases outside the gene matches: 9. The CDR3 is made up of 15 amino acids. CDR1 and CDR2 (germline): SEHNR, FQNEAQ (reference sequence).

The CDR3 coding sequence is TGCAGTGCTAGAGATCGGCGCACCTACGAGCAGTACTTC. Its protein is CSARDRRTYEQYF. The chain uses TRBV20-1 and TRBJ2-7, with D unresolved. This CDR3 region has 13 residues. The V gene lost 0 bases and the J gene lost 2 bases, with 8 bases spanning the gap. Germline V gene sequence: CDR1 DFQATT, CDR2 SNEGSKA (reference sequence).

The CDR3 sequence is CASSVDAGIYGYTF. For the CDR3, the DNA is TGTGCCAGCAGCGTAGACGCCGGGATCTATGGCTACACCTTC. The chain uses TRBV9 and TRBJ1-2; D unresolved. CDR1 is SGDLS and CDR2 is YYNGEE in the germline V gene. Trimming removed 0 bases from V and 4 bases from J, with 10 bases in between. The CDR3 covers 14 residues.

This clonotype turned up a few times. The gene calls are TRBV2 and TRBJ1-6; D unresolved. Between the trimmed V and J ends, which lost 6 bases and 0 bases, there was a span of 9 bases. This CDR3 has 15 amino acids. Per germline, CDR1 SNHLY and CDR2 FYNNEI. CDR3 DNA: TGTGCCAGCAGGGAGAAGAGCTCCTATAATTCACCCCTCCACTTT. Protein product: CASREKSSYNSPLHF.

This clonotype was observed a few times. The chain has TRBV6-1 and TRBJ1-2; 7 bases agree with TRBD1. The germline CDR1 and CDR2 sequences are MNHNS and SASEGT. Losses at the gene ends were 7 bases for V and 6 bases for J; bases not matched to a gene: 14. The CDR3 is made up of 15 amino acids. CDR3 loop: CASIRDRGYKNGYTF. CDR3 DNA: TGTGCCAGCATTCGGGACAGAGGATACAAGAATGGCTACACCTTC.

The CDR3 protein is CASSLSLAGGNEQYF. CDR3 nucleotides: TGCGCCAGCAGCTTGTCACTAGCGGGAGGCAATGAGCAGTACTTC. The chain links TRBV5-1 to TRBJ2-5; 12 bases align to TRBD2. Germline V CDR1 and CDR2: SGHRS, YFSETQ. J was trimmed by 11 bases and V by 1 base; bases with no gene match: 9. This CDR3 region has 15 residues.

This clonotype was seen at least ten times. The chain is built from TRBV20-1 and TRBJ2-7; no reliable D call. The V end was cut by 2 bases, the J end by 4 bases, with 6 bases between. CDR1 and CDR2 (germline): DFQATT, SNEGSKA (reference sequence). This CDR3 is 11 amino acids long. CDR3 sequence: CSARRSYEQYF. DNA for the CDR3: TGCAGTGCTAGAAGGAGTTACGAGCAGTACTTC.

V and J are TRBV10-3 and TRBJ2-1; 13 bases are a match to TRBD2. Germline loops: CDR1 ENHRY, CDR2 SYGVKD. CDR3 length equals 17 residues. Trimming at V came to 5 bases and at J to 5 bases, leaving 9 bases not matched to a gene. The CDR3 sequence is CAISWTSGGTADNEQFF. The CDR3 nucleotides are TGTGCCATCAGTTGGACTAGCGGGGGAACGGCCGACAATGAGCAGTTCTTC.

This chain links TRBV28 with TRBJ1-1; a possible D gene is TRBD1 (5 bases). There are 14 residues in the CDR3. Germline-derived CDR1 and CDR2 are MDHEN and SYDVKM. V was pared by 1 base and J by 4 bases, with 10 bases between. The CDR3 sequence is CASSLYAGGTEAFF. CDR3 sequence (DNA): TGTGCCAGCAGTTTATACGCGGGGGGCACTGAAGCTTTCTTT.

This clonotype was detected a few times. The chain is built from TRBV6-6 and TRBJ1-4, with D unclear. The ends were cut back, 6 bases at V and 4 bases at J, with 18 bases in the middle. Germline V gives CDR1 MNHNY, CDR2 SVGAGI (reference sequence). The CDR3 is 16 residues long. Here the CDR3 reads CASRGVSGGINEKLFF. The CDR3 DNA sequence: TGTGCCAGCAGAGGAGTCAGCGGAGGGATTAATGAAAAACTGTTTTTT.

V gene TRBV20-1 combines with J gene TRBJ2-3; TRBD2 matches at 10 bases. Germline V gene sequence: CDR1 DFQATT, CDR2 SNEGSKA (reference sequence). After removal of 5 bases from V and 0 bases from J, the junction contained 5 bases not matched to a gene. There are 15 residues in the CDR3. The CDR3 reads CSAYWTSGSTDTQYF. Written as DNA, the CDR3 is TGCAGTGCTTACTGGACTAGCGGTAGCACAGATACGCAGTATTTT.

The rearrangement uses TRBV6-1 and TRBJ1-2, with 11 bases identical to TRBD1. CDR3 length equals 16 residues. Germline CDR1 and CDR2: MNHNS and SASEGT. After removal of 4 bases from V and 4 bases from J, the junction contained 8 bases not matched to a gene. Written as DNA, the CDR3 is TGTGCCAGCAGTGTCGAGGACAGGGGGCTGGTCTATGGCTACACCTTC. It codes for CASSVEDRGLVYGYTF.

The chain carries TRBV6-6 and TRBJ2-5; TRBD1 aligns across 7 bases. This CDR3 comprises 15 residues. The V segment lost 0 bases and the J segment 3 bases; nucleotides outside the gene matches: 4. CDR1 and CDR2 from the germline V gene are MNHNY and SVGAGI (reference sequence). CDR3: CASSYSRGPEETQYF. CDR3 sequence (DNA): TGTGCCAGCAGTTACTCAAGGGGGCCGGAAGAGACCCAGTACTTC.

The CDR3 DNA sequence: TGTGCCAGCAGCGTACGCCCCGGGACATACACTGAAGCTTTCTTT. Translated, it gives CASSVRPGTYTEAFF. The V call is TRBV9, the J call TRBJ1-1; tentative D call: TRBD1 (6 bases). This CDR3 has 15 residues. Germline CDR1 reads SGDLS; CDR2 reads YYNGEE. V was cut by 1 base and J by 3 bases, with 13 bases left in between.

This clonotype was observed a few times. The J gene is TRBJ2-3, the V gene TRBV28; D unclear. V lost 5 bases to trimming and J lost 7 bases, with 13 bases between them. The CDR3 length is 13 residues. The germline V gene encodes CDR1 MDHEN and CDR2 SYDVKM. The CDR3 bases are TGTGCCAGCAGTGTCGTAGCTGACTATACGCAGTATTTT. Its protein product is CASSVVADYTQYF.

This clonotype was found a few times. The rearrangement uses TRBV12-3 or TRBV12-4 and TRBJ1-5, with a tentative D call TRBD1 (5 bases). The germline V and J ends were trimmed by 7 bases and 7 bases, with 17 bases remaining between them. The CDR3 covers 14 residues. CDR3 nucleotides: TGTGCCAGCACCATAACAGGTGAACGACAGCCCCAGCATTTT. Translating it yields CASTITGERQPQHF.

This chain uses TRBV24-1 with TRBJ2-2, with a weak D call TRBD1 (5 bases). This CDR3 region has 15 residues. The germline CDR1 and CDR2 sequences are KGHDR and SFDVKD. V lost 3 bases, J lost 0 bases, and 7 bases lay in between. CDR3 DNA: TGTGCCACCAGTGATACACAGGCGAACACCGGGGAGCTGTTTTTT. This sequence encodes CATSDTQANTGELFF.

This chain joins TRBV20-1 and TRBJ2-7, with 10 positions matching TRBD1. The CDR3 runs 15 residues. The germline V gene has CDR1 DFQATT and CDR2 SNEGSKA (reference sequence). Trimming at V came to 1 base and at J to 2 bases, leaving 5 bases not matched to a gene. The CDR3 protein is CSARVPGTGAYEQYF. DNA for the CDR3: TGCAGTGCTAGAGTTCCCGGGACAGGGGCCTACGAGCAGTACTTC.

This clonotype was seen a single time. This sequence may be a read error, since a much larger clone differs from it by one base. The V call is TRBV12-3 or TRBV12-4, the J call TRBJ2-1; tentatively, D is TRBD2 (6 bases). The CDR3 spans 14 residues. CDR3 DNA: TGTGCCGGCAGTGGTAGCGGTTCCTACAATGAGCAGTTCTTC. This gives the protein CAGSGSGSYNEQFF.